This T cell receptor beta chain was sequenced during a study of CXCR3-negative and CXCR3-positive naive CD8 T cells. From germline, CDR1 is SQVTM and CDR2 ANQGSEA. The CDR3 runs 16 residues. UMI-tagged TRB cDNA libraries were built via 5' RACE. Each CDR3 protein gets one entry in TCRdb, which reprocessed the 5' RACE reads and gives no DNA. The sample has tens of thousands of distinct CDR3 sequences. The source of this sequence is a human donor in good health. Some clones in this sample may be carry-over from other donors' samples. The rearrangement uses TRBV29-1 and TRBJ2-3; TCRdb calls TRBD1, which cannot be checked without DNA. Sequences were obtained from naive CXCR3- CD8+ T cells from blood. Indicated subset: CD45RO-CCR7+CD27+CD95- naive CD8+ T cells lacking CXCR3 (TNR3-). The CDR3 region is CSASNQGGQSTDTQYF.